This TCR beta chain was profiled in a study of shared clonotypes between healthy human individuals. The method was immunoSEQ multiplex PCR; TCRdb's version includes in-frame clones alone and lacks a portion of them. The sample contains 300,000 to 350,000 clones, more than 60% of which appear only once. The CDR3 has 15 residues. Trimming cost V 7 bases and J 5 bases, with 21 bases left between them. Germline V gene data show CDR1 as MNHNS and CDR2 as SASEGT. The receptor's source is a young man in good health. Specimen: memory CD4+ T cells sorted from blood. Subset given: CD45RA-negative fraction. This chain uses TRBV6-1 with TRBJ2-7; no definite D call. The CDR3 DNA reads TGTGCCAGCACCCGGGTCGGTGGTCCGGTCCACGAGCAGTACTTC. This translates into CASTRVGGPVHEQYF.